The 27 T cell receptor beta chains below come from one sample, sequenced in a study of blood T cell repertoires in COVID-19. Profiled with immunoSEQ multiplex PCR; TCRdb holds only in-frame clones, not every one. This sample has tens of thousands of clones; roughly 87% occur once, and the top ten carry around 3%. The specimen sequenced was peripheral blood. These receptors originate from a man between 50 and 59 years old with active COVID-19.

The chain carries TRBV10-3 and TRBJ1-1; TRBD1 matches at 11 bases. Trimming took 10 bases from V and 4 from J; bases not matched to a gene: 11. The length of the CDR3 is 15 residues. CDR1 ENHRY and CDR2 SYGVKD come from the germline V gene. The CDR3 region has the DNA TGTGCCACTGGACAGGGGGCGCGGGCGGGCACTGAAGCTTTCTTT. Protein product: CATGQGARAGTEAFF.

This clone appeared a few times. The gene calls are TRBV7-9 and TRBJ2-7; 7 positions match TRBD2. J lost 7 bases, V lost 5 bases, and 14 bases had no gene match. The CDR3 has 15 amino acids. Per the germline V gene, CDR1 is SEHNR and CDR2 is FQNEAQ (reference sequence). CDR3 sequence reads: CASSRRQSGTGEQYF. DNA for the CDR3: TGTGCCAGCAGCCGTAGACAGAGCGGGACGGGTGAGCAGTACTTC.

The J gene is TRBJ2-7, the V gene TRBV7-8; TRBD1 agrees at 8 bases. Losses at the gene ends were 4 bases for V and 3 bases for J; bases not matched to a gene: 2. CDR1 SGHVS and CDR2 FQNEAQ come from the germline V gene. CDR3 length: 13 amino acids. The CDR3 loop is CASSSTGGYEQYF. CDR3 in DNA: TGTGCCAGCAGCTCCACAGGGGGCTACGAGCAGTACTTC.

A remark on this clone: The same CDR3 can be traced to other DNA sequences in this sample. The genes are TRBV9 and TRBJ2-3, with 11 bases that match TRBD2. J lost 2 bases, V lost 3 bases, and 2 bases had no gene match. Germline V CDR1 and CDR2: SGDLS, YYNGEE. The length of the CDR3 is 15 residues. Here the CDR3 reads CASSGLAGLTDTQYF. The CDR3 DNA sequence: TGTGCCAGCAGCGGACTAGCGGGGCTCACAGATACGCAGTATTTT.

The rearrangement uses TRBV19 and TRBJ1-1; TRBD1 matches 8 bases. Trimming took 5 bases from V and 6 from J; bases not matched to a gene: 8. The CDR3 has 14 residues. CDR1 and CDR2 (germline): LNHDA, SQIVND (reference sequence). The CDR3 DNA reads TGTGCCAGTAGTGATCGCAGGGGGCCCGCTGAAGCTTTCTTT. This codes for CASSDRRGPAEAFF.

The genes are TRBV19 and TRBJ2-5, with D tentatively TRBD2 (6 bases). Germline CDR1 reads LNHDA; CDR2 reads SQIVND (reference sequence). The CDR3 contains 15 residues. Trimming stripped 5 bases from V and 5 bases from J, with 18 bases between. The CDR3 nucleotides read TGTGCCAGTAGTGACGCCCGGGTTGGGGGGGAGACCCAGTACTTC. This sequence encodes CASSDARVGGETQYF. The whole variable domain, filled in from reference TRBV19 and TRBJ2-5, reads DGGITQSPKYLFRKEGQNVTLSCEQNLNHDAMYWYRQDPGQGLRLIYYSQIVNDFQKGDIAEGYSVSREKKESFPLTVTSAQKNPTAFYLCASSDARVGGETQYFGPGTRLLVL.

CDR3: CASSRGGISSGNTIYF. CDR3 nucleotides: TGTGCCAGCAGCCGCGGAGGGATCAGCTCTGGAAACACCATATATTTT. The chain carries TRBV7-8 and TRBJ1-3, with D unclear. The V end lost 5 bases, the J end lost 0 bases, and 14 bases lay between the germline ends. This CDR3 region has 16 residues. From germline, CDR1 is SGHVS and CDR2 FQNEAQ.

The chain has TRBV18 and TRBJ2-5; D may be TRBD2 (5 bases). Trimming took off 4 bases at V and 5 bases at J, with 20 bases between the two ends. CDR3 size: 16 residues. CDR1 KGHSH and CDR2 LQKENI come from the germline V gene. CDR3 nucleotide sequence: TGTGCCAGCTCACTTCAAACTCCGGGAAACAAGGAGACCCAGTACTTC. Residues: CASSLQTPGNKETQYF. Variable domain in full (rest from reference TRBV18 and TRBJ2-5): NAGVMQNPRHLVRRRGQEARLRCSPMKGHSHVYWYRQLPEEGLKFMVYLQKENIIDESGMPKERFSAEFPKEGPSILRIQQVVRGDSAAYFCASSLQTPGNKETQYFGPGTRLLVL.

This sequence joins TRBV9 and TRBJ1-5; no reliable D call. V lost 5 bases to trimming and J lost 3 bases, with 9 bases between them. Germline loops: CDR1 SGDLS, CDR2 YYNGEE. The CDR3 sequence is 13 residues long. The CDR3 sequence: CASSRQDNQPQHF. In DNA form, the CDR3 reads TGTGCCAGCAGTAGACAAGACAATCAGCCCCAGCATTTT.

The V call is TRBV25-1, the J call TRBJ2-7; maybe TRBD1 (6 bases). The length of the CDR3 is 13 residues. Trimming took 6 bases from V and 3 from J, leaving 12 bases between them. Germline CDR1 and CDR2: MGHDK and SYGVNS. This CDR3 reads CASRIGGHYEQYF. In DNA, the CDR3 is TGTGCCAGCAGGATAGGGGGACACTACGAGCAGTACTTC.

CDR3 nucleotide sequence: TGTGCCACCAGTGATCCCGGGACTAGCGGGGGGGGAGAGACCCAGTACTTC. It yields the protein CATSDPGTSGGGETQYF. The chain has TRBV24-1 and TRBJ2-5, with 16 bases aligning to TRBD2. V shed 3 bases and J 4 bases; nucleotides not matched to a gene: 4. Germline CDR1 KGHDR, CDR2 SFDVKD. There are 17 residues in the CDR3.

CDR3 protein: CATSAGRGTGELFF. The CDR3 nucleotides read TGTGCCACCAGTGCAGGGAGGGGAACCGGGGAGCTGTTTTTT. V is TRBV24-1 and J is TRBJ2-2, with TRBD2 matching 7 bases. J was trimmed by 5 bases and V by 5 bases; bases with no gene match: 4. The CDR3 totals 14 residues. Germline V lookup: CDR1 KGHDR, CDR2 SFDVKD.

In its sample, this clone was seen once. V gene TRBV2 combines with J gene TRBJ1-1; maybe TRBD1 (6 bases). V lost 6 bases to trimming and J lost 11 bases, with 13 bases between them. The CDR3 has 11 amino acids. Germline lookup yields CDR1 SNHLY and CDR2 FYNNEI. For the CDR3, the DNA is TGTGCCAGCAGACTAAACAGGGATGCTTTCTTT. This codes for CASRLNRDAFF.

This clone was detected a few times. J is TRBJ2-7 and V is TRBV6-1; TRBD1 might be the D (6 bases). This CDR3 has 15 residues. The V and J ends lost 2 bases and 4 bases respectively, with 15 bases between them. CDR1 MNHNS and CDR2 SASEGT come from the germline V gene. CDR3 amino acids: CASSEQGTFVYEQYV. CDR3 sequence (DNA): TGTGCCAGCAGTGAACAAGGGACATTCGTTTACGAGCAGTACGTC.

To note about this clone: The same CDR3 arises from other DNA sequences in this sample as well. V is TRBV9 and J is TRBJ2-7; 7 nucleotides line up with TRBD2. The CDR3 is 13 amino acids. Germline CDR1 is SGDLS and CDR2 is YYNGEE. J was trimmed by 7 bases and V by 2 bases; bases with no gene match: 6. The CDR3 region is CASSVGGLGEQYF. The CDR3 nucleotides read TGTGCCAGCAGCGTGGGAGGGCTGGGGGAGCAGTACTTC.

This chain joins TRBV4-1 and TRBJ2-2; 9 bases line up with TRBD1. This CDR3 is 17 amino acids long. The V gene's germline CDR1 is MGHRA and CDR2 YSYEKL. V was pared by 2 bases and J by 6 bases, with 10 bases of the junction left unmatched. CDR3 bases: TGCGCCAGCAGCCAAAAACCCGGGACAGGGAATCCCGGGGAGCTGTTTTTT. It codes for CASSQKPGTGNPGELFF.

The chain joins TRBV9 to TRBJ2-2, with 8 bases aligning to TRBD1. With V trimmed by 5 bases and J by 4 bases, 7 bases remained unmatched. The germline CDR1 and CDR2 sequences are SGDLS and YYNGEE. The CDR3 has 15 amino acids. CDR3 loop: CASSAGGWGTGELFF. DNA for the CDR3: TGTGCCAGCAGTGCAGGGGGCTGGGGCACCGGGGAGCTGTTTTTT.

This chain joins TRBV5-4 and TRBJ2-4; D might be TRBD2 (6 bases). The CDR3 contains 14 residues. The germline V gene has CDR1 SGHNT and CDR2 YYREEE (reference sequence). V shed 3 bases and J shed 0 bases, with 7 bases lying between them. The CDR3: CASSSGLAKNIQYF. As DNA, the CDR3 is TGTGCCAGCAGCTCGGGACTAGCCAAAAACATTCAGTACTTC.

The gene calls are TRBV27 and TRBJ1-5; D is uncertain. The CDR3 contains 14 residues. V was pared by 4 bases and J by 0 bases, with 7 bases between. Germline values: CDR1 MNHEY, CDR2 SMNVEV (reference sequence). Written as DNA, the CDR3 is TGTGCCAGCAGTTCCTCCTATAGCAATCAGCCCCAGCATTTT. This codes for CASSSSYSNQPQHF.

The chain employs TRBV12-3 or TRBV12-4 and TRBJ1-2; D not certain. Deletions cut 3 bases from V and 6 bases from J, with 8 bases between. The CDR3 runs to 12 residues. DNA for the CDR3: TGTGCCAGCAGTTTCCCGGGGAATGGCTACACCTTC. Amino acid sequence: CASSFPGNGYTF.

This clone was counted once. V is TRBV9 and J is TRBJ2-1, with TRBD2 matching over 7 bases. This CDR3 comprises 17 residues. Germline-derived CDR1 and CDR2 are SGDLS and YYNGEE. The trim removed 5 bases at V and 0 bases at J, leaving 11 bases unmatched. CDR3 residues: CASSRSTGGSSYNEQFF. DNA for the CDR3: TGTGCCAGCAGTCGAAGTACCGGCGGGAGCTCCTACAATGAGCAGTTCTTC.

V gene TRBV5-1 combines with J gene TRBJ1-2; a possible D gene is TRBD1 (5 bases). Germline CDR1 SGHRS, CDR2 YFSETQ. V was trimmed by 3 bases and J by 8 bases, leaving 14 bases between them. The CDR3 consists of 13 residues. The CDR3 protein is CASSWGRSGGYTF. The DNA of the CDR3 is TGCGCCAGCAGCTGGGGGAGGTCTGGAGGCTACACCTTC. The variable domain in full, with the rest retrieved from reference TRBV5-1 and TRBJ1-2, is KAGVTQTPRYLIKTRGQQVTLSCSPISGHRSVSWYQQTPGQGLQFLFEYFSETQRNKGNFPGRFSGRQFSNSRSEMNVSTLELGDSALYLCASSWGRSGGYTFGSGTRLTVV.

Here the CDR3 reads CASSYRGEKLFF. CDR3 DNA: TGTGCCAGCAGTTACAGGGGAGAAAAACTGTTTTTT. The V and J genes are TRBV27 and TRBJ1-4; 7 bases are a match to TRBD1. CDR1 and CDR2 (germline): MNHEY, SMNVEV (reference sequence). CDR3 length: 12 amino acids. The V and J ends lost 4 bases and 8 bases, in that order; junction bases with no gene match: 1. Based on the CDR3 plus reference TRBV27 and TRBJ1-4, the full variable domain is EAQVTQNPRYLITVTGKKLTVTCSQNMNHEYMSWYRQDPGLGLRQIYYSMNVEVTDKGDVPEGYKVSRKEKRNFPLILESPSPNQTSLYFCASSYRGEKLFFGSGTQLSVL.

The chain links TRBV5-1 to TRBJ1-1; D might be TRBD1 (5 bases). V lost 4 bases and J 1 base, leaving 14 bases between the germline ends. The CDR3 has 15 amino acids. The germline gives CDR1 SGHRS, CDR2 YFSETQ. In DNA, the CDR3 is TGCGCCAGCAGCCCGCAGGGTCCGAAGAACACTGAAGCTTTCTTT. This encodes CASSPQGPKNTEAFF. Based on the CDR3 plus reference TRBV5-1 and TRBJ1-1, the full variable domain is KAGVTQTPRYLIKTRGQQVTLSCSPISGHRSVSWYQQTPGQGLQFLFEYFSETQRNKGNFPGRFSGRQFSNSRSEMNVSTLELGDSALYLCASSPQGPKNTEAFFGQGTRLTVV.

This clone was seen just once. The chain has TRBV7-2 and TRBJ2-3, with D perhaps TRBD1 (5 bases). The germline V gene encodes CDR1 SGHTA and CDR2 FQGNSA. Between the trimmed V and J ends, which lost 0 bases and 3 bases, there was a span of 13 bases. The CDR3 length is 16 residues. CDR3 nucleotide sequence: TGTGCCAGCAGCTTAGCGGGGCGCGGACGAACAGATACGCAGTATTTT. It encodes CASSLAGRGRTDTQYF. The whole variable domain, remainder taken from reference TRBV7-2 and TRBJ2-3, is GAGVSQSPSNKVTEKGKDVELRCDPISGHTALYWYRQSLGQGLEFLIYFQGNSAPDKSGLPSDRFSAERTGGSVSTLTIQRTQQEDSAVYLCASSLAGRGRTDTQYFGPGTRLTVL.

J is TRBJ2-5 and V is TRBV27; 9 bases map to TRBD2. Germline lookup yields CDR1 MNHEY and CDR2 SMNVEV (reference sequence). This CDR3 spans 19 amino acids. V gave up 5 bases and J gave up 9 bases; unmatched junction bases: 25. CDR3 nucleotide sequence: TGTGCCAGCAGTCGAACCGGGACTAGCTTGTCCCTTTCCCGAGGGGCCCAGTACTTC. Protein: CASSRTGTSLSLSRGAQYF.

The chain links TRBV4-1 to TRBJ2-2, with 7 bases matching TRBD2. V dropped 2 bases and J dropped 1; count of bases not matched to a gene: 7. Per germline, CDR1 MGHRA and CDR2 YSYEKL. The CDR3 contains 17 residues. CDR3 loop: CASSQHPGLMNTGELFF. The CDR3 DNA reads TGCGCCAGCAGCCAACACCCGGGACTAATGAACACCGGGGAGCTGTTTTTT.